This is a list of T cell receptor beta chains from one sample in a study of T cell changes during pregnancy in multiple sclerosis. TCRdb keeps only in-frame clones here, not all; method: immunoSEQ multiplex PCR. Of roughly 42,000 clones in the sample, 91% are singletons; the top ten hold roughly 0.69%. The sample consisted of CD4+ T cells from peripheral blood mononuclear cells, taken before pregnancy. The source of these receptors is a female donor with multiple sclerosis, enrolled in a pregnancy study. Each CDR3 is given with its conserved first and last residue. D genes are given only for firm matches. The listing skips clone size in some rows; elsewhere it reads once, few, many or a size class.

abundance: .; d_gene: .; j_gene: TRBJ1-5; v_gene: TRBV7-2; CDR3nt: TGTGCCAGCAGCTTAGTCGGTGGGCCCCAGCCCCAGCATTTT; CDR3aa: CASSLVGGPQPQHF
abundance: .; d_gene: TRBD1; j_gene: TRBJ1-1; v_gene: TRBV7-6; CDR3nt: TGTGCCAGCAGTCAGGGACAGGGGAACACTGAAGCTTTCTTT; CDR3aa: CASSQGQGNTEAFF
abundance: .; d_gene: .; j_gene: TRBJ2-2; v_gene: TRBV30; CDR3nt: TGTGCCTGGAGACAGGGATTTTTTCCCGGGGAGCTGTTTTTT; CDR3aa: CAWRQGFFPGELFF
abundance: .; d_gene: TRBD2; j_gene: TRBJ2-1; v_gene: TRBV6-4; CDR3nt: TGTGCCAGCAGTTCCTCGCCCCTAGCGGGGGGCAAGGGGAACAATGAGCAGTTCTTC; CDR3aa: CASSSSPLAGGKGNNEQFF
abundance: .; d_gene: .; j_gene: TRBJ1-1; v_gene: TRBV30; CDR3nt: TGTGCCTGGAGTGTTTCGTCGGTGAACACTGAAGCTTTCTTT; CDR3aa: CAWSVSSVNTEAFF
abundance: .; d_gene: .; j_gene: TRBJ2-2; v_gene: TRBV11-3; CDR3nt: TGTGCCAGCTCCGGGGGAGGGAACACCGGGGAGCTGTTTTTT; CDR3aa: CASSGGGNTGELFF
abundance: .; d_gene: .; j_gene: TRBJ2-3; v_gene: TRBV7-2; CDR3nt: TGTGCCAGCAGCTCCGGGAGCACAGATACGCAGTATTTT; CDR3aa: CASSSGSTDTQYF
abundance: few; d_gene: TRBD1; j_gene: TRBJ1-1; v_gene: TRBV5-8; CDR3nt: TGTGCCAGCAGCTTGGGGGGACAGCTCACTGAAGCTTTCTTT; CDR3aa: CASSLGGQLTEAFF
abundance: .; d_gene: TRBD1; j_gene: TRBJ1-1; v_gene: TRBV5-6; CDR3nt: TGTGCCAGCAGCCTGACAGGGGAAGGAGCTTTCTTT; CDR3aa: CASSLTGEGAFF
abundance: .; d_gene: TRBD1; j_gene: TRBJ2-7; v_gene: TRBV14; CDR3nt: TGTGCCAGCAGCCAAGGGGGGGGACAGGGGACCACCTACGAGCAGTACTTC; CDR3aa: CASSQGGGQGTTYEQYF
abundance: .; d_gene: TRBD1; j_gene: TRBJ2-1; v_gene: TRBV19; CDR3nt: TGTGCCAGCGTCCGGGACAGGGTTTACAATGAGCAGTTCTTC; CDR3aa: CASVRDRVYNEQFF
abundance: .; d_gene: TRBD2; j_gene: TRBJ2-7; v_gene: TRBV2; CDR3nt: TGTGCCAGCAGGCCTAGGACTAGCGACTCCTACGAGCAGTACTTC; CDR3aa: CASRPRTSDSYEQYF
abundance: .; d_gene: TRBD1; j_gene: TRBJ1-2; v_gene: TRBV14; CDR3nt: TGTGCCAGCAGCCGGGGACAGATCTATGGCTACACCTTC; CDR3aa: CASSRGQIYGYTF
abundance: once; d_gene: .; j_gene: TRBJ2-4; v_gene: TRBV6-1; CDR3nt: TGTGCCAGCAGTGAATCGGTGTTCCAGTACTTC; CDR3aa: CASSESVFQYF
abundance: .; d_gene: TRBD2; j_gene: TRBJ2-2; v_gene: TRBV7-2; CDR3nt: TGTGCCAGCAGCTCTCTCGCGGGGGGGCCCGGGGAGCTGTTTTTT; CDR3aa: CASSSLAGGPGELFF
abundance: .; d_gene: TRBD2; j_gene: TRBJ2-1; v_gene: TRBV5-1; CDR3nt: TGCGCCAGCAGCTTGGAAGCGGGGGTTCCCTACAATGAGCAGTTCTTC; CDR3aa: CASSLEAGVPYNEQFF
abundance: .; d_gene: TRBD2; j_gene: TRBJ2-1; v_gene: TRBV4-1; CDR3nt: TGCGCCAGCAGCCCCTTAGGAAGCGGGGGGGGGAATGAGCAGTTCTTC; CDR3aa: CASSPLGSGGGNEQFF
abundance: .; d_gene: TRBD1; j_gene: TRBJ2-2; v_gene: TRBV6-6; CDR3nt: TGTGCCAGCAGTCAACTAGGACAGGGTGGAACCGGGGAGCTGTTTTTT; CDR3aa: CASSQLGQGGTGELFF
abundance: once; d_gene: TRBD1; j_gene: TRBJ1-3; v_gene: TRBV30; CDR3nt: TGTGCCTGGAGCCCGGGACAGTTAAGCTCTGGAAACACCATATATTTT; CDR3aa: CAWSPGQLSSGNTIYF
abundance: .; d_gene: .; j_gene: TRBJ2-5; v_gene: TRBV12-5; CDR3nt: .; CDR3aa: CASGLVQGFQETQYFGTHF
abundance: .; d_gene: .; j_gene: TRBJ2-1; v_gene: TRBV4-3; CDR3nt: TGCGCCAGCAGCCAAGAACCCGGTAGTGAGCAGTTCTTC; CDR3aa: CASSQEPGSEQFF
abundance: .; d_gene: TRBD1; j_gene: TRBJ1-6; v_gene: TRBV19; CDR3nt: TGTGCCAGCAGACTATTAGGGACAGGGAGCTCCTATAATTCACCCCTCCACTTT; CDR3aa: CASRLLGTGSSYNSPLHF
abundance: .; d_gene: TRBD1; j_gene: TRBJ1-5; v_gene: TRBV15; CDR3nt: TGTGCCACCAGCGTGCGGGACAGGAGGGTTTATAGCAATCAGCCCCAGCATTTT; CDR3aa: CATSVRDRRVYSNQPQHF
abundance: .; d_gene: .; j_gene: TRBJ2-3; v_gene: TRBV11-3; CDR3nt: TGTGCCAGCAGCTTTGAGGGGGGGCGTGGAGATACGCAGTATTTT; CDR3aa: CASSFEGGRGDTQYF
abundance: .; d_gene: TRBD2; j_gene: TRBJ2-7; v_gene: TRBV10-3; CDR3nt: TGTGCCATCGCTAGTCTAGCGGGGGCGACGAACTACGAGCAGTACTTC; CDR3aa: CAIASLAGATNYEQYF
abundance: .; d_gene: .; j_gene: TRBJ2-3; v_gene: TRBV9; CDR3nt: TGTGCCAGCAGCGTACGGTCTGGTAGCACAGATACGCAGTATTTT; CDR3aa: CASSVRSGSTDTQYF
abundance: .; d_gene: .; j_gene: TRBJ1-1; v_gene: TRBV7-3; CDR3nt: TGTGCCAGCAGCTTAATACAGAACACTGAAGCTTTCTTT; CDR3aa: CASSLIQNTEAFF
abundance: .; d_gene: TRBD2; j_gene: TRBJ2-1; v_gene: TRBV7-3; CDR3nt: TGTGCCAGCAGCTTAATGGCGAGGACTAGCGTGGGTCGCAATGAGCAGTTCTTC; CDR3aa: CASSLMARTSVGRNEQFF
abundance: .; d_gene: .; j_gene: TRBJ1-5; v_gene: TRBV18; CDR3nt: TGTGCCAGCTCCCTCTATAGCAATCAGCCCCAGCATTTT; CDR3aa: CASSLYSNQPQHF
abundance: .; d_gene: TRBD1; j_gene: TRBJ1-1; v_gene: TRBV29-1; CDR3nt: TGCAGCGTTGACAGGGGGCAAGCTGAAGCTTTCTTT; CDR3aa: CSVDRGQAEAFF
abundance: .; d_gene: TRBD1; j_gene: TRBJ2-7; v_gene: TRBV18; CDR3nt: TGTGCCAGCTCACCGGGACAGGGGACCTACGAGCAGTACTTC; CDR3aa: CASSPGQGTYEQYF
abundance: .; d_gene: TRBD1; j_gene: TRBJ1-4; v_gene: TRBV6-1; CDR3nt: TGTGCCAGCAGGGGGACAGGGCGGGAAGGTGAAAAACTGTTTTTT; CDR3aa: CASRGTGREGEKLFF
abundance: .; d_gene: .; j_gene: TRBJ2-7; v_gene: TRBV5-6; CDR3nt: TGTGCCAGCAGCTTGGGTTATCAGGAACGCTACGAGCAGTACTTC; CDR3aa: CASSLGYQERYEQYF
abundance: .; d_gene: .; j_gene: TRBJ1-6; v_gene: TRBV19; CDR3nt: TGTGCCAGTAGTACTTCTCGGAGCTCCTATAATTCACCCCTCCACTTT; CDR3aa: CASSTSRSSYNSPLHF
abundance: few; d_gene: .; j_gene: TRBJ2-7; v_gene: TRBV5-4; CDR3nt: TGTGCCAGCAGCCCCTCCCTACGACAGGGGAGGGAGTACGAGCAGTACTTC; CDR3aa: CASSPSLRQGREYEQYF
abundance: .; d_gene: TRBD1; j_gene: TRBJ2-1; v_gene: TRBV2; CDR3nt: TGTGCCAGCACAGGGGACAGGGGGCGTTACAATGAGCAGTTCTTC; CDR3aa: CASTGDRGRYNEQFF
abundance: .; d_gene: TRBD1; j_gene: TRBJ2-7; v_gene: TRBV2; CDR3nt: TGTGCCAGCAGTATTGGGACAGGGTCCTACGAGCAGTACTTC; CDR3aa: CASSIGTGSYEQYF
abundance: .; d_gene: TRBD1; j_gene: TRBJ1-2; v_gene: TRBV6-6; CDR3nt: TGTGCCAGCAGTTCCACAGGGGGCGCAGGCTACACCTTC; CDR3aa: CASSSTGGAGYTF
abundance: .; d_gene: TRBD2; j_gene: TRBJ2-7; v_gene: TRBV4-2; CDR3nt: TGTGCCAGCAGCCAAGTCGGGACTACCTACGAGCAGTACTTC; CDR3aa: CASSQVGTTYEQYF
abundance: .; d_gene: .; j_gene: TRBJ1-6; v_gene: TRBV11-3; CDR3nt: TGTGCCAGCAGCCTAGGAACGGGGGGCATGTCTTCACCCCTCCACTTT; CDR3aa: CASSLGTGGMSSPLHF
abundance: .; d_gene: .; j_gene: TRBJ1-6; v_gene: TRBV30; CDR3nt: TGTGCCTGGAAGAGAGGGGGTGGATCACCCCTCCACTTT; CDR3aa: CAWKRGGGSPLHF
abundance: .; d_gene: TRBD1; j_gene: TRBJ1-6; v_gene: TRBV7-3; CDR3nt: TGTGCCAGCAGCACGGGACAGGGGCCCTCACCCCTCCACTTT; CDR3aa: CASSTGQGPSPLHF
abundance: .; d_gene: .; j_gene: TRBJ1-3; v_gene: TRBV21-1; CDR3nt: TGTGCCACCTTAGGGGGTGGAAACACCATATATTTT; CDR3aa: CATLGGGNTIYF
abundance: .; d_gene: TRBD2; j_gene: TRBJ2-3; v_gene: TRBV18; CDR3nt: TGTGCCAGCTCACCACTGGGACTAGCGGGGGGGCTAAAAGATACGCAGTATTTT; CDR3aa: CASSPLGLAGGLKDTQYF
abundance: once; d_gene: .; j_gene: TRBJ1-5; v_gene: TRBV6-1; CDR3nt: TGTGCCAGCAGTGATCCGACAGTGGAGTTTTATAGCAATCAGCCCCAGCATTTT; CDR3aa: CASSDPTVEFYSNQPQHF
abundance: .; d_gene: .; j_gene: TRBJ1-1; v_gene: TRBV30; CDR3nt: TGTGCCGGGGGAAGGGGGTACACTGAAGCTTTCTTT; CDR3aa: CAGGRGYTEAFF
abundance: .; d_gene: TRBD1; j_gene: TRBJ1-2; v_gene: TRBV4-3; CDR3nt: TGCGCCAGCAGCCAAGAGCTGGCCAGGGGGAACTATGGCTACACCTTC; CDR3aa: CASSQELARGNYGYTF
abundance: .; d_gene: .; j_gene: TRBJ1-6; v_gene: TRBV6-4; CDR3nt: TGTGCCAGCAGAGAACAGGGTGATAATTCACCCCTCCACTTT; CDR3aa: CASREQGDNSPLHF
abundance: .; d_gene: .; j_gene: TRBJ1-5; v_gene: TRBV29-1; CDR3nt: TGCAGCGTTGTGGAAACAGGGAGTGGTAATCAGCCCCAGCATTTT; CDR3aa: CSVVETGSGNQPQHF
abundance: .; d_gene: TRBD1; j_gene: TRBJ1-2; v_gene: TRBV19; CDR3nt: TGTGCCAGTAGTACCCATTCACAGGGGGCGAATGGCTACACCTTC; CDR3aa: CASSTHSQGANGYTF
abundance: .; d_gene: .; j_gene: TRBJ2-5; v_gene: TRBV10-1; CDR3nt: TGCGCCAGCAGTGGGGGCCAGTCGGAGACCCAGTACTTC; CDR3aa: CASSGGQSETQYF
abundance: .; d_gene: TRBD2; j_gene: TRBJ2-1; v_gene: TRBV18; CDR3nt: TGTGCCAGCTCCGATCTCGGGACTAGCGGGACGTCCTACAATGAGCAGTTCTTC; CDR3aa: CASSDLGTSGTSYNEQFF
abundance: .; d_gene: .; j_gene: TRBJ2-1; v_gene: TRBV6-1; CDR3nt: TGTGCCAGCAGGCCAGGACAGAGCTCCTACAATGAGCAGTTCTTC; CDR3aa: CASRPGQSSYNEQFF
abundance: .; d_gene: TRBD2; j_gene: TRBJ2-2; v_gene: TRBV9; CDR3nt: TGTGCCAGCAGCGTCGCTAGCGGGATAAACACCGGGGAGCTGTTTTTT; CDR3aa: CASSVASGINTGELFF
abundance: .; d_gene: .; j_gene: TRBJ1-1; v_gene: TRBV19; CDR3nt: TGTGCCAGTAGCTTAATAGGGGACACTGAAGCTTTCTTT; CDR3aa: CASSLIGDTEAFF
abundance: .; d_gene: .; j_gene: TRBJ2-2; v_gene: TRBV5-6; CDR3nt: TGTGCCAGCAGCTTATCCTTGGGGAGAGGTACGGGGGAGCTGTTTTTT; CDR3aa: CASSLSLGRGTGELFF
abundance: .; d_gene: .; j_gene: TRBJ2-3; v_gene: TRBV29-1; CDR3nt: TGCAGCGTTACCGCGGGGGATACGCAGTATTTT; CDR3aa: CSVTAGDTQYF
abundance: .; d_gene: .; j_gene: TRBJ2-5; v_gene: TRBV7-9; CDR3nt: TGTGCCAGCAGCTTAGGGGAGTACCAAGAGACCCAGTACTTC; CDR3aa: CASSLGEYQETQYF
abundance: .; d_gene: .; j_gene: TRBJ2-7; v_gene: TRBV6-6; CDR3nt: TGTGCCAGCAGGAAGGACTTCTCCTACGAGCAGTACTTC; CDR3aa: CASRKDFSYEQYF
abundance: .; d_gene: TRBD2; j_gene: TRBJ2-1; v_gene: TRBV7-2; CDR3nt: TGTGCCAGCAGCTTAGTGAGCGGGGGGCTTGAGCAGTTCTTC; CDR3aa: CASSLVSGGLEQFF